Listed below are T cell receptor beta chains from one sample, sequenced in a study of OX40 agonist ivuxolimab in advanced cancers. Produced via immunoSEQ multiplex PCR; TCRdb's table is partial and in-frame only. The data contain some 86,000 clones, 90% of them singletons. Sequenced here: CD4+ or CD8+ T cells sorted from blood, sampled in a trial of the OX40 agonist ivuxolimab. The receptors come from an adult with an advanced solid tumor such as melanoma, head and neck, liver or kidney cancer. Both conserved end residues are part of each CDR3. The D gene is left open where the match is weak. Rows may omit the clone size; those that give it use once, few, many or a size class.

>.|.|TRBJ2-1|TRBV12-5
CASGLFLGATYNEQFF
TGTGCTAGTGGTTTGTTTCTGGGGGCTACATACAATGAGCAGTTCTTC
>.|.|TRBJ1-5|TRBV28
CASGRDTDSNQPQHF
TGTGCCAGCGGTCGGGACACAGATAGCAATCAGCCCCAGCATTTT
>.|.|TRBJ1-3|TRBV5-1
CASSLLGGAGSGNTIYF
TGCGCCAGCAGCCTCCTTGGGGGGGCAGGCTCGGGAAACACCATATATTTT
>.|.|TRBJ2-5|TRBV11-2
CASSLAGERETQYF
TGTGCCAGCAGCTTAGCGGGTGAACGGGAGACCCAGTACTTC
>.|.|TRBJ1-1|TRBV6-4
CASSDIGVQGPKTEAFF
TGTGCCAGCAGTGACATCGGAGTTCAAGGACCGAAGACTGAAGCTTTCTTT
>.|.|TRBJ1-2|TRBV7-8
CASSLQPIYGYTF
TGTGCCAGCAGCTTGCAGCCAATCTATGGCTACACCTTC
>TRBD1|.|TRBJ1-2|TRBV6-9
CASSRDRGLNGYTF
TGTGCCAGCAGCCGGGACAGGGGGCTGAATGGCTACACCTTC
>.|.|TRBJ2-7|TRBV7-9
CASSNSYEQYF
TGTGCCAGCAGCAACTCCTACGAGCAGTACTTC
>TRBD1|.|TRBJ1-2|TRBV6-1
CASRRLDRNYGYTF
TGTGCCAGCAGACGCCTGGACAGGAACTATGGCTACACCTTC
>TRBD1|.|TRBJ2-1|TRBV7-9
CASSSRQGNEQFF
TGTGCCAGCAGCTCCCGACAGGGCAATGAGCAGTTCTTC
>TRBD2|once|TRBJ2-1|TRBV5-8
CASSLRTSGGDEQFF
TGTGCCAGCAGCTTGAGAACTAGCGGGGGGGATGAGCAGTTCTTC
>TRBD2|.|TRBJ2-1|TRBV15
CATSRGLADYNEQFF
TGTGCCACCAGCCGCGGACTAGCGGACTACAATGAGCAGTTCTTC
>.|.|TRBJ2-2|TRBV28
CASNKQGFGGELFF
TGTGCCAGCAACAAACAGGGATTCGGCGGGGAGCTGTTTTTT
>.|.|TRBJ2-5|TRBV27
CASNSQGRAETQYF
TGTGCCAGCAATTCCCAGGGGCGCGCTGAGACCCAGTACTTC
>TRBD2|.|TRBJ2-2|TRBV5-1
CASSLSGTSGAIGELFF
TGCGCCAGCAGCTTATCCGGGACTAGCGGGGCGATCGGGGAGCTGTTTTTT
>.|.|TRBJ1-1|TRBV25-1
CASSALGRGGDTEAFF
TGTGCCAGCAGTGCGCTCGGTAGGGGAGGGGACACTGAAGCTTTCTTT
>TRBD1|.|TRBJ2-1|TRBV7-7
CASSYSNFLGTGFDNEQFF
TGTGCTAGCAGCTACTCTAACTTTCTCGGGACAGGGTTTGACAATGAGCAGTTCTTC
>TRBD2|.|TRBJ2-1|TRBV6-5
CASSRLAGVYNEQFF
TGTGCCAGCAGTAGACTAGCGGGGGTTTACAATGAGCAGTTCTTC
>.|.|TRBJ1-3|TRBV4-1
CASSPLSGNTIYF
TGCGCCAGCAGCCCCTTGAGCGGAAACACCATATATTTT
>TRBD1|.|TRBJ1-1|TRBV29-1
CSVGQELNTEAFF
TGCAGCGTGGGACAGGAGCTGAACACTGAAGCTTTCTTT
>.|once|TRBJ1-1|TRBV11-3
CASSLLRDNRDTEAFF
TGTGCCAGCAGCCTCTTACGGGATAACCGGGACACTGAAGCTTTCTTT
>.|.|TRBJ1-1|TRBV5-1
CASSLGQPNTEAFF
TGCGCCAGCAGCTTGGGCCAGCCGAACACTGAAGCTTTCTTT
>.|.|TRBJ2-1|TRBV11-3
CASSLEGTRRGYNEQFF
TGTGCCAGCAGCTTAGAAGGCACCCGGAGAGGTTACAATGAGCAGTTCTTC
>.|.|TRBJ1-6|TRBV19
CATMDGYNSPLHF
TGTGCCACTATGGACGGATATAATTCACCCCTCCACTTT
>TRBD1|.|TRBJ2-1|TRBV19
CASRATGKGYNEQFF
TGTGCCAGTAGAGCGACAGGGAAGGGCTACAATGAGCAGTTCTTC
>TRBD1|.|TRBJ1-5|TRBV27
CASISDRVWF
TGTGCCAGCATTTCCGACAGGGTCTGGTTT
>TRBD1|.|TRBJ1-2|TRBV6-5
CASSYLRGVYGYTF
TGTGCCAGCAGTTACCTCAGGGGGGTCTATGGCTACACCTTC
>TRBD2|.|TRBJ2-4|TRBV5-4
CASSLALTSGEPRNIQYF
TGTGCCAGCAGCTTGGCCTTGACTAGCGGGGAGCCAAGGAACATTCAGTACTTC
>TRBD1|.|TRBJ2-5|TRBV5-1
CASSMKQGANQETQYF
TGCGCCAGCAGCATGAAACAGGGGGCTAACCAAGAGACCCAGTACTTC
>.|.|TRBJ2-2|TRBV7-9
CASSQKRDPVGELFF
TGTGCCAGCAGCCAGAAAAGGGACCCTGTGGGGGAGCTGTTTTTT
>.|.|TRBJ1-5|TRBV6-1
CASTPGGRLPQHF
TGTGCCAGCACCCCTGGGGGGCGCTTGCCCCAGCATTTT
>TRBD1|.|TRBJ2-5|TRBV10-3
CAISLTGGGETQYF
TGTGCCATCAGTTTGACAGGGGGAGGAGAGACCCAGTACTTC
>.|.|TRBJ2-3|TRBV5-1
CASRPFDTADTQYF
TGCGCCAGCAGGCCCTTCGATACGGCAGATACGCAGTATTTT
>.|.|TRBJ2-5|TRBV4-1
CASSQDLDPLETQYF
TGCGCCAGCAGCCAAGATTTAGATCCTTTGGAGACCCAGTACTTC
>.|few|TRBJ1-1|TRBV11-2
CASSLGVNTEAFF
TGTGCCAGCAGCTTAGGGGTGAACACTGAAGCTTTCTTT
>.|.|TRBJ1-2|TRBV7-9
CASSLTQGGGDYGYTF
TGTGCCAGCAGCTTAACCCAGGGAGGAGGGGACTATGGCTACACCTTC
>TRBD1|.|TRBJ1-5|TRBV28
CASGDRGKGSNQPQHF
TGTGCCAGCGGGGACAGGGGTAAAGGGAGCAATCAGCCCCAGCATTTT
>TRBD2|.|TRBJ2-4|TRBV28
CASSSGDFAGVAKNIQYF
TGTGCCAGCAGTTCGGGCGATTTCGCGGGGGTGGCCAAAAACATTCAGTACTTC
>.|.|TRBJ2-1|TRBV7-9
CASSLGSDREQFF
TGTGCCAGCAGCTTGGGGTCGGACAGAGAGCAGTTCTTC
>.|.|TRBJ1-2|TRBV19
CASSMDFPAYGYTF
TGTGCCAGTAGTATGGACTTCCCCGCCTATGGCTACACCTTC
>.|.|TRBJ2-1|TRBV19
CASALDLSSYNEQFF
TGTGCCAGTGCTCTCGACCTGAGCTCCTACAATGAGCAGTTCTTC
>TRBD1|.|TRBJ1-6|TRBV6-1
CASSEGQGARSPLHF
TGTGCCAGCAGTGAGGGTCAGGGGGCACGGTCACCCCTCCACTTT
>TRBD1|.|TRBJ1-5|TRBV4-1
CASSHLDRGILGNQPQHF
TGCGCCAGCAGCCACCTCGACAGGGGGATTTTAGGCAATCAGCCCCAGCATTTT
>.|.|TRBJ1-1|TRBV18
CASSLRTDSGSTEAFF
TGTGCCAGCTCACTACGGACAGATTCGGGTAGCACTGAAGCTTTCTTT
>TRBD1|.|TRBJ1-1|TRBV5-1
CASKGQMNTEAFF
TGCGCCAGCAAGGGACAGATGAACACTGAAGCTTTCTTT
>.|few|TRBJ1-5|TRBV29-1
CSVGWGSRDQPQHF
TGCAGCGTTGGGTGGGGCTCCAGGGATCAGCCCCAGCATTTT
>.|.|TRBJ1-6|TRBV28
CASIGAGSYNSPLHF
TGTGCCAGCATAGGGGCGGGCTCCTATAATTCACCCCTCCACTTT
>.|.|TRBJ2-7|TRBV5-1
CASSFQDLSYEQYF
TGCGCCAGCAGCTTCCAGGACCTGTCCTACGAGCAGTACTTC
>TRBD2|.|TRBJ2-5|TRBV27
CASRRLAEARGETQYF
TGTGCCAGCAGACGACTAGCCGAGGCGCGGGGAGAGACCCAGTACTTC
>.|.|TRBJ1-1|TRBV11-2
CASSLDSTRSAFF
TGTGCCAGCAGCCTAGACAGTACCAGAAGTGCTTTCTTT
>TRBD1|.|TRBJ2-1|TRBV18
CASSPPGQGGTDEQFF
TGTGCCAGCTCACCACCGGGACAGGGTGGTACGGATGAGCAGTTCTTC
>.|.|TRBJ1-3|TRBV5-4
CASSFRGGNTIYF
TGTGCCAGCAGCTTTCGGGGAGGAAACACCATATATTTT